This is a list of T cell receptor beta chains from one sample in a study of OX40 agonist ivuxolimab in advanced cancers. The data were produced by immunoSEQ multiplex PCR, yet TCRdb's version contains in-frame clones alone and is incomplete. Among under 30,000 clones listed, approximately 83% were seen once. Sequencing used CD4+ or CD8+ T cells sorted from blood, obtained in a trial of the OX40 agonist ivuxolimab. The receptors stem from an adult with an advanced solid tumor such as melanoma, head and neck, liver or kidney cancer. CDR3s include the opening cysteine and the closing phenylalanine or tryptophan. Each record gives: D gene, clone size, J gene, V gene, CDR3 protein, CDR3 DNA. D genes are given only for firm matches. The size of a clone is reported for some rows only, either as once, few or many, or as a class for expanded clones.

NA,NA,TRBJ2-1,TRBV29-1,CTSLRDPYNEQFF,TGCACCTCCCTACGGGACCCGTACAATGAGCAGTTCTTC
NA,NA,TRBJ2-7,TRBV6-1,CASLGAEQYF,TGTGCCAGCCTCGGGGCCGAGCAGTACTTC
NA,NA,TRBJ1-2,TRBV6-4,CASSAGPLEGYGYTF,TGTGCCAGCAGTGCCGGGCCTCTCGAGGGGTATGGCTACACCTTC
NA,NA,TRBJ2-7,TRBV11-3,CASSHGSHYEQYF,TGTGCCAGCAGCCACGGGTCCCACTACGAGCAGTACTTC
NA,NA,TRBJ1-2,TRBV5-1,CASSLDKSGYTF,TGCGCCAGCAGCTTGGACAAAAGTGGCTACACCTTC
NA,NA,TRBJ1-4,TRBV6-5,CASSLGGGVNEKLFF,TGTGCCAGCAGTCTCGGGGGGGGCGTGAATGAAAAACTGTTTTTT
NA,NA,TRBJ1-3,TRBV5-1,CASSLEANSGNTIYF,TGCGCCAGCAGCTTGGAGGCAAACTCTGGAAACACCATATATTTT
NA,NA,TRBJ2-7,TRBV1,CTSSQGRGGPYEQYF,TGCACCAGCAGCCAGGGTCGGGGGGGGCCTTACGAGCAGTACTTC
TRBD1,NA,TRBJ1-1,TRBV9,CASSADRVLEGTEAFF,TGTGCCAGCAGCGCGGACAGGGTTTTAGAGGGCACTGAAGCTTTCTTT
TRBD1,NA,TRBJ1-4,TRBV5-5,CASSLDLQGALANEKLFF,TGTGCCAGCAGCTTGGATCTCCAGGGGGCCCTTGCTAATGAAAAACTGTTTTTT
NA,NA,TRBJ1-5,TRBV5-1,CASSQEVNQPQHF,TGCGCCAGCAGCCAAGAAGTTAATCAGCCCCAGCATTTT
NA,NA,TRBJ2-2,TRBV5-1,CASSSTQGGTGELFF,TGCGCCAGCAGCTCTACACAGGGCGGAACCGGGGAGCTGTTTTTT
NA,NA,TRBJ2-3,TRBV7-6,CASSLGAADSTDTQYF,TGTGCCAGCAGCTTAGGAGCGGCAGACAGCACAGATACGCAGTATTTT
TRBD1,NA,TRBJ1-1,TRBV5-4,CASSTGTGITEAFF,TGTGCCAGCAGCACCGGGACAGGGATCACTGAAGCTTTCTTT
TRBD1,NA,TRBJ2-6,TRBV7-8,CASSWGTGGFIGANVLTF,TGTGCCAGCAGCTGGGGTACAGGGGGATTCATTGGGGCCAACGTCCTGACTTTC
NA,NA,TRBJ2-1,TRBV4-1,CASSRGSSSYNEQFF,TGCGCCAGCAGCCGGGGCAGTAGCTCCTACAATGAGCAGTTCTTC
NA,NA,TRBJ2-3,TRBV7-8,CASSLRKIIAGTDTQYF,TGTGCCAGCAGCTTAAGGAAAATCATCGCGGGAACAGATACGCAGTATTTT
TRBD1,NA,TRBJ1-2,TRBV6-6,CASSYSTLQGAMGDTF,TGTGCCAGCAGTTACTCGACTTTACAGGGGGCAATGGGGGACACCTTC
TRBD1,NA,TRBJ1-6,TRBV15,CATSRERADRGLWNSPLHF,TGTGCCACCAGCAGAGAAAGGGCAGACAGGGGGCTCTGGAATTCACCCCTCCACTTT
NA,NA,TRBJ2-7,TRBV6-6,CASSVRDVSSYEQYF,TGTGCCAGCTCCGTTCGGGACGTCAGCTCCTACGAGCAGTACTTC
TRBD1,NA,TRBJ1-1,TRBV27,CASSSTPGTGGGPNTEAFF,TGTGCCAGCAGTTCTACCCCCGGGACAGGGGGAGGCCCAAACACTGAAGCTTTCTTT
TRBD1,NA,TRBJ1-1,TRBV10-3,CAISDPRTGRVANTEAFF,TGTGCCATCAGTGACCCCCGGACAGGGCGCGTCGCGAACACTGAAGCTTTCTTT
TRBD2,NA,TRBJ2-3,TRBV11-1,CASSPPSGRLDTQYF,TGTGCCAGCAGCCCCCCTAGCGGACGGTTGGATACGCAGTATTTT
NA,NA,TRBJ1-1,TRBV10-3,CAIRAQTEAFF,TGTGCCATCAGGGCCCAGACTGAAGCTTTCTTT
NA,NA,TRBJ2-7,TRBV6-1,CASPGGPSYEQYF,TGTGCCAGCCCTGGGGGGCCCTCCTACGAGCAGTACTTC
TRBD1,NA,TRBJ1-1,TRBV18,CASSGNRGLTEAFF,TGTGCCAGCTCAGGAAACAGGGGGTTGACTGAAGCTTTCTTT
TRBD1,NA,TRBJ2-7,TRBV7-9,CASSPRDRRPYEQYF,TGTGCCAGCAGCCCCCGGGACAGAAGACCCTACGAGCAGTACTTC
TRBD1,NA,TRBJ2-3,TRBV5-1,CASRDRGWDTDTQYF,TGCGCCAGCCGCGACAGGGGGTGGGACACAGATACGCAGTATTTT
NA,NA,TRBJ2-5,TRBV5-6,CASSLGGQEGQETQYF,TGTGCCAGCAGCCTGGGAGGACAGGAAGGCCAAGAGACCCAGTACTTC
TRBD1,NA,TRBJ1-1,TRBV7-6,CASSSTGGWTEAFF,TGTGCCAGCAGCTCGACAGGGGGCTGGACTGAAGCTTTCTTT
NA,NA,TRBJ2-7,TRBV6-1,CASSEQALPSYEQYF,TGTGCCAGCAGTGAACAGGCTCTCCCTTCATACGAGCAGTACTTC
TRBD1,NA,TRBJ2-6,TRBV7-9,CASSPRDRGLSGANVLTF,TGTGCCAGCAGCCCCCGAGACAGGGGGCTCTCTGGGGCCAACGTCCTGACTTTC
NA,NA,TRBJ2-1,TRBV9,CASSAEGDYYNEQFF,TGTGCCAGCAGCGCCGAGGGGGACTACTACAATGAGCAGTTCTTC
NA,few,TRBJ1-2,TRBV12-2,CASSPNDYGYTF,TGTGCCAGCAGCCCAAATGACTATGGCTACACCTTC